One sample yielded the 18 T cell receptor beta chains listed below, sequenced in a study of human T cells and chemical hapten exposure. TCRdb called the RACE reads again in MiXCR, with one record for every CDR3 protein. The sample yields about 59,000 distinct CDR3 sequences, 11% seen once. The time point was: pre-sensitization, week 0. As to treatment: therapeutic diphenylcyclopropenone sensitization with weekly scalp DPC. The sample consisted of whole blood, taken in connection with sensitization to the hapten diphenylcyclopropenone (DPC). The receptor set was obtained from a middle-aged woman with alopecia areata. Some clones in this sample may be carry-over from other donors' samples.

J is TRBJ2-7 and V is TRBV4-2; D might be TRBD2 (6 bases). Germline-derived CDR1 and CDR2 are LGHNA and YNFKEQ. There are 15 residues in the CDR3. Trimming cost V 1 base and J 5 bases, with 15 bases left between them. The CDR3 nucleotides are TGTGCCAGCAGCCAAGTCGGGCGGGACCGGAACGAGCAGTACTTC. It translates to CASSQVGRDRNEQYF.

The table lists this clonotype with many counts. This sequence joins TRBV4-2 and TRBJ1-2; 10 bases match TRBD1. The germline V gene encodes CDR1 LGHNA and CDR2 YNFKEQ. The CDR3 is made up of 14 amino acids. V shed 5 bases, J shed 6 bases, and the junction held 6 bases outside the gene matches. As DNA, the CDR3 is TGTGCCAGCAGCTACGGACAGGGGGTCGATGGCTACACCTTC. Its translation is CASSYGQGVDGYTF.

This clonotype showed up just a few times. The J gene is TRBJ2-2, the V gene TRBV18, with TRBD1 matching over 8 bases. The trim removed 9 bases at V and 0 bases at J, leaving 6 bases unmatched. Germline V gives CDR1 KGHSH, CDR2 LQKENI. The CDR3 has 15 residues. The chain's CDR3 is CASTRGQANTGELFF. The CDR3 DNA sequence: TGTGCCAGTACCAGGGGACAGGCGAACACCGGGGAGCTGTTTTTT. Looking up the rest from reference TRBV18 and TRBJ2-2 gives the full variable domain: NAGVMQNPRHLVRRRGQEARLRCSPMKGHSHVYWYRQLPEEGLKFMVYLQKENIIDESGMPKERFSAEFPKEGPSILRIQQVVRGDSAAYFCASTRGQANTGELFFGEGSRLTVL.

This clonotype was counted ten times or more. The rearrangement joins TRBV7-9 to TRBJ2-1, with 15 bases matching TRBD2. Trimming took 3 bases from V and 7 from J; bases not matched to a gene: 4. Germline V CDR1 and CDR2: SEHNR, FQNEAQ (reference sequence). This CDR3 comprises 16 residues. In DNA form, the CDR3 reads TGTGCCAGCAGCTTGGCCGGGACTAGCGGGAGGAATGAGCAGTTCTTC. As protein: CASSLAGTSGRNEQFF.

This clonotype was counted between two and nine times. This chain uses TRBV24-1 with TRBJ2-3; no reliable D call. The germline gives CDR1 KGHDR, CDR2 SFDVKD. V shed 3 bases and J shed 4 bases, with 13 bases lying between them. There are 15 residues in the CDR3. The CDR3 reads CATSDPSWGADTQYF. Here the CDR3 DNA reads TGTGCCACCAGTGATCCGAGTTGGGGTGCAGATACGCAGTATTTT.

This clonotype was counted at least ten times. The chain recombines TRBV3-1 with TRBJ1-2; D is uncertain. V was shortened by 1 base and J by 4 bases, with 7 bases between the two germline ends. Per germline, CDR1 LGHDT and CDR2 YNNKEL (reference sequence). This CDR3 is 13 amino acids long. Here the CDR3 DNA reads TGTGCCAGCAGCCAAGTTCGATCCTATGGCTACACCTTC. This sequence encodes CASSQVRSYGYTF.

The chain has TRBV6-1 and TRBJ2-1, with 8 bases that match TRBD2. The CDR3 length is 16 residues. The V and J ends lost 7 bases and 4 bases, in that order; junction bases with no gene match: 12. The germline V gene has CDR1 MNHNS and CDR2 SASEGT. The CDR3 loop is CASTSGSGSFYNEQFF. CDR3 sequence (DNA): TGTGCCAGCACCTCGGGGAGCGGGAGTTTTTACAATGAGCAGTTCTTC.

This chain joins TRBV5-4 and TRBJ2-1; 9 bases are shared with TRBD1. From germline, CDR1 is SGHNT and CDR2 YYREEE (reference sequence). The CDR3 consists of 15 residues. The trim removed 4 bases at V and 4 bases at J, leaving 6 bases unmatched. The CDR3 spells CASSLGTGYYNEQFF. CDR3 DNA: TGTGCCAGCAGCCTCGGGACAGGGTATTACAATGAGCAGTTCTTC.

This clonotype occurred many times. The CDR3 DNA reads TGTGCCAGTAGTACGGGGGGCGGCAATCAGCCCCAGCATTTT. It is translated as CASSTGGGNQPQHF. The chain couples TRBV19 to TRBJ1-5; TRBD1 might be the D (6 bases). V was shortened by 4 bases and J by 2 bases, with 9 bases between the two germline ends. The germline gives CDR1 LNHDA, CDR2 SQIVND (reference sequence). This CDR3 spans 14 amino acids.

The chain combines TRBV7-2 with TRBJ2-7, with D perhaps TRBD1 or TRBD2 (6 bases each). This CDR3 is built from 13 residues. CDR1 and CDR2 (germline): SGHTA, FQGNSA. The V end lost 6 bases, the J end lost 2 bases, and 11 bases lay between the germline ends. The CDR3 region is CASSGGGTYEQYF. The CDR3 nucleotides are TGTGCCAGCAGTGGAGGGGGAACCTACGAGCAGTACTTC.

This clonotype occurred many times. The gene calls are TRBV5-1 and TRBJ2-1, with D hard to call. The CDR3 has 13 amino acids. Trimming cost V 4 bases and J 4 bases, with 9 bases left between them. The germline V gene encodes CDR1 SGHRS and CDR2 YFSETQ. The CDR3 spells CASSPTGYNEQFF. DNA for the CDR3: TGCGCCAGCAGCCCTACCGGTTACAATGAGCAGTTCTTC.

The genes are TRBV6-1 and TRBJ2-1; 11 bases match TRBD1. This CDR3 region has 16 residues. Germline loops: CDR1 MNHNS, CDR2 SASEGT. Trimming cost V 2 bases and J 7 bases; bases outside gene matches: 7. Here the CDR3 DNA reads TGTGCCAGCAGTGAACACGATGGGACAGGGGGAAATGAGCAGTTCTTC. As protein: CASSEHDGTGGNEQFF.

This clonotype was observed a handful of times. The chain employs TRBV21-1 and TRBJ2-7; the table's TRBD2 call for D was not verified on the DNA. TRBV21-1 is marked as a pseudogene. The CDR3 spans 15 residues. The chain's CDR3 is CASSKGGDGHYEQYF. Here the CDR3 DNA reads TGTGCCAGCAGCAAAGGGGGGGACGGCCACTACGAGCAGTACTTC.

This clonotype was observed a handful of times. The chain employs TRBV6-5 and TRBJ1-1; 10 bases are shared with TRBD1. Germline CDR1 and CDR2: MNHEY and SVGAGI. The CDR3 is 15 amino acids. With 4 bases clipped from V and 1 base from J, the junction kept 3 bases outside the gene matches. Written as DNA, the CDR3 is TGTGCCAGCAGTTCTGACAGGGGGCCGAACACTGAAGCTTTCTTT. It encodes CASSSDRGPNTEAFF.

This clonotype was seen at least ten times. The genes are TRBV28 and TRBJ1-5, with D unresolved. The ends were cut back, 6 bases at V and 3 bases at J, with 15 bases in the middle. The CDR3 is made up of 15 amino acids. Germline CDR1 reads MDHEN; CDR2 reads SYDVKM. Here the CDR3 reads CASSQPSGYNQPQHF. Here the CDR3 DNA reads TGTGCCAGCAGCCAACCTTCCGGGTACAATCAGCCCCAGCATTTT.

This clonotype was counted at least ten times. In DNA, the CDR3 is TGTGCCAGCAGCTTAATCGGCGGCACAGATACGCAGTATTTT. Encoded protein: CASSLIGGTDTQYF. The chain carries TRBV7-2 and TRBJ2-3; D is ambiguous. The germline V and J ends were trimmed by 2 bases and 1 base, with 7 bases remaining between them. The length of the CDR3 is 14 residues. The germline V gene has CDR1 SGHTA and CDR2 FQGNSA.

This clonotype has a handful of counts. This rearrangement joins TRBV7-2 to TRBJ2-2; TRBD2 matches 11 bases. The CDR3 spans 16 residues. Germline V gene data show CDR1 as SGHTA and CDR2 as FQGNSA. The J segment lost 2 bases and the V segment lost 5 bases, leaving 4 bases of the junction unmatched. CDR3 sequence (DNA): TGTGCCAGCAGCGTTGGGACTAGCGGCAACACCGGGGAGCTGTTTTTT. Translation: CASSVGTSGNTGELFF.

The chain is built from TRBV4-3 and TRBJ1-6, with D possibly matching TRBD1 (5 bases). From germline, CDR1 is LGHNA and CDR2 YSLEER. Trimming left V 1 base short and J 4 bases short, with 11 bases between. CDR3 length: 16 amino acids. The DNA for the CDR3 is TGCGCCAGCAGCCAAGGGGGCCGGAGTTATAATTCACCCCTCCACTTT. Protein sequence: CASSQGGRSYNSPLHF.